This TCR beta chain is from a study of human T cells and chemical hapten exposure. Turning to the study itself: Patch tests put 0.01% DPC on the upper back, read at 6 days.

Authors' processing steps: There were a median of approximately 96,000 TCRs per sample, with a range from roughly 20,000 to 700,000. MiXCR was run by TCRdb on the RACE reads, yielding one entry per CDR3 protein. The V and J calls were determined by TCRdb, not by the authors. The data show over 300,000 distinct CDR3 sequences, 5.1% seen once. Overall study results and limits: TCRs exceeding a frequency of 1 in 1000 stayed unchanged under DPC sensitization.

This clonotype occurred many times. Its antigen is currently unknown. V was pared by 5 bases and J by 3 bases, with 4 bases of the junction left unmatched. Germline V gives CDR1 SNHLY, CDR2 FYNNEI. The CDR3 contains 16 residues. Time point specified: pre-sensitization, week 0. Treatment indicated: therapeutic diphenylcyclopropenone sensitization with weekly scalp DPC. This clonotype was obtained from a woman aged 45 to 65 with alopecia areata. Some clones in this sample may be carry-over from other donors' samples. The specimen comprised whole blood, sampled in connection with sensitization to the hapten diphenylcyclopropenone (DPC). V and J are TRBV2 and TRBJ2-3, with 14 bases fitting TRBD2. The CDR3 DNA reads TGTGCCAGCAGTTCGGGACTAGCGGGAGTAACAGATACGCAGTATTTT. Translated, it gives CASSSGLAGVTDTQYF.